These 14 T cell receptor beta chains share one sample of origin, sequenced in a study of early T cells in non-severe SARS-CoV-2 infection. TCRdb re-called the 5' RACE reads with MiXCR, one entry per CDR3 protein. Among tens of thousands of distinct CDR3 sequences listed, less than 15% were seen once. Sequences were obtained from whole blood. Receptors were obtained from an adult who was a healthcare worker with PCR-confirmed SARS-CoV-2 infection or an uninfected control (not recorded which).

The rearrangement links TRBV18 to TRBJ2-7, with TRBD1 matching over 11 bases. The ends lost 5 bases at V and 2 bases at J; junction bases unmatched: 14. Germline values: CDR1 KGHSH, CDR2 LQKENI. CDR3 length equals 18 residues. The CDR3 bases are TGTGCCAGCTCATCCTCAAATCCCCGGGACAGGGGGACCTACGAGCAGTACTTC. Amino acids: CASSSSNPRDRGTYEQYF.

The CDR3 DNA sequence: TGCAGTGCCGTGGGCCCCGGGACTAGCGGCACCGGGGAGCTGTTTTTT. Amino acids: CSAVGPGTSGTGELFF. The V call is TRBV20-1, the J call TRBJ2-2; 11 nucleotides match TRBD2. The germline gives CDR1 DFQATT, CDR2 SNEGSKA (reference sequence). The CDR3 consists of 16 residues. The V and J ends lost 6 bases and 4 bases, in that order; junction bases with no gene match: 10.

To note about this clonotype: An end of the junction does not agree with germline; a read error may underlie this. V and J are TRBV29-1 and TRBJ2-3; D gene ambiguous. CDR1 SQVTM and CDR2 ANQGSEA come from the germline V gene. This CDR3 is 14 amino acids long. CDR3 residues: CSVEGLTGTDTQYF. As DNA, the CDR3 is TGCAGCGTCGAAGGTCTGACGGGCACAGATACGCAGTATTTT.

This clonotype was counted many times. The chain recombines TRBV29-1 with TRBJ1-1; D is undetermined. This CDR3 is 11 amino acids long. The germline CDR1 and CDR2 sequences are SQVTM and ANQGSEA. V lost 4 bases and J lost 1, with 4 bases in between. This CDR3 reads CSVVGNTEAFF. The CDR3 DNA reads TGCAGCGTTGTGGGGAACACTGAAGCTTTCTTT.

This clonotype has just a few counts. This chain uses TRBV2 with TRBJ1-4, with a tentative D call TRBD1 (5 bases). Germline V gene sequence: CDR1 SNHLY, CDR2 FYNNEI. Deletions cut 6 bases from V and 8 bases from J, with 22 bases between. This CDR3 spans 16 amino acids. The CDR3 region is CASRSSPGPSGEKLFF. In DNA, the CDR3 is TGTGCCAGCAGGAGTTCACCGGGGCCGTCAGGGGAAAAACTGTTTTTT.

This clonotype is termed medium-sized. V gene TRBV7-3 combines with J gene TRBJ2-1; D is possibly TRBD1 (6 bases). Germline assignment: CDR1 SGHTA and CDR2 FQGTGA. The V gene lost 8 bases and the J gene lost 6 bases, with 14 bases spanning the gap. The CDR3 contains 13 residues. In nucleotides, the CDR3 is TGTGCCAGCGGTTCCGGGACAATCAATGAGCAGTTCTTC. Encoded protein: CASGSGTINEQFF.

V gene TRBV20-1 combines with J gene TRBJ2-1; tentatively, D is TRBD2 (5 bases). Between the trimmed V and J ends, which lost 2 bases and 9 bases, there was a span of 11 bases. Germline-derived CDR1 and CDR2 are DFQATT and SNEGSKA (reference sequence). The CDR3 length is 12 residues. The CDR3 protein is CSARLASIEQFF. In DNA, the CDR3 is TGCAGTGCTAGACTAGCTTCGATTGAGCAGTTCTTC.

CDR3 residues: CASGLVQGGNQPQHF. CDR3 DNA: TGTGCTAGTGGTTTGGTACAGGGGGGCAATCAGCCCCAGCATTTT. The chain combines TRBV12-5 with TRBJ1-5; 8 bases align to TRBD1. CDR1 LGHNT and CDR2 FRNRAP come from the germline V gene. V lost 0 bases and J lost 2; bases outside the gene matches: 0. The CDR3 spans 15 residues.

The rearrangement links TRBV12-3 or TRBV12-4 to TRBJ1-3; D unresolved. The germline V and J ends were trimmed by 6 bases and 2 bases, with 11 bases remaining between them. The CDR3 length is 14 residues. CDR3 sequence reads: CASRLTPPGNTIYF. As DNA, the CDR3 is TGTGCCAGCAGACTGACACCCCCTGGAAACACCATATATTTT.

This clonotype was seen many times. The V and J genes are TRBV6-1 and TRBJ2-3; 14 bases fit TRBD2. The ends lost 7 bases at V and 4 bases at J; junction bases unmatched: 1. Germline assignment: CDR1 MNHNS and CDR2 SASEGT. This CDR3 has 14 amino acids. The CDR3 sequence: CASTGLAGADTQYF. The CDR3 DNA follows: TGTGCCAGCACGGGACTAGCGGGAGCAGATACGCAGTATTTT.

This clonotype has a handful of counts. DNA of the CDR3: TGTGCCAGCAGCCTGACTAGCGCGAGCTCCTACGAGCAGTACTTC. Translated, it gives CASSLTSASSYEQYF. This chain links TRBV11-2 with TRBJ2-7; TRBD2 agrees at 8 bases. Trimming cost V 5 bases and J 0 bases; bases outside gene matches: 6. This CDR3 is built from 15 residues. CDR1 is SGHAT and CDR2 is FQNNGV in the germline V gene. The variable domain in full, completed from reference TRBV11-2 and TRBJ2-7, reads EAGVAQSPRYKIIEKRQSVAFWCNPISGHATLYWYQQILGQGPKLLIQFQNNGVVDDSQLPKDRFSAERLKGVDSTLKIQPAKLEDSAVYLCASSLTSASSYEQYFGPGTRLTVT.

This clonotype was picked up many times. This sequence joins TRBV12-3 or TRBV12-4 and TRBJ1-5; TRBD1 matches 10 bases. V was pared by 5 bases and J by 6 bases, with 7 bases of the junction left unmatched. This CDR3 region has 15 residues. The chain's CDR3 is CASSRQGAWGQPQHF. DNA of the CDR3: TGTGCCAGCAGTAGACAGGGGGCCTGGGGTCAGCCCCAGCATTTT.

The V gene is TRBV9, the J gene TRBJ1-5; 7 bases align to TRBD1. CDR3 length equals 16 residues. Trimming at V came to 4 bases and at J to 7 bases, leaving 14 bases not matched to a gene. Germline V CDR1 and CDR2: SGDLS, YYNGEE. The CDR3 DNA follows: TGTGCCAGCAGCCCTTATGGCAGGGGGACGGGACAGCCCCAGCATTTT. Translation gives CASSPYGRGTGQPQHF.

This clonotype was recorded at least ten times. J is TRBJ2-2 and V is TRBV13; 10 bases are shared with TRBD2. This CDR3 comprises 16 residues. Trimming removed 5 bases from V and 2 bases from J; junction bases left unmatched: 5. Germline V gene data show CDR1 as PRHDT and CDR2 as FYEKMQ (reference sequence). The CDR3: CASSPTSGQNTGELFF. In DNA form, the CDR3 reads TGTGCCAGCAGCCCGACTAGCGGGCAAAACACCGGGGAGCTGTTTTTT. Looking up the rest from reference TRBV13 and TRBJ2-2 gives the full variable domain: AAGVIQSPRHLIKEKRETATLKCYPIPRHDTVYWYQQGPGQDPQFLISFYEKMQSDKGSIPDRFSAQQFSDYHSELNMSSLELGDSALYFCASSPTSGQNTGELFFGEGSRLTVL.